These 8 T cell receptor beta chains share one sample of origin, sequenced in a study of graft-versus-host responses after intestinal transplantation. The repertoire was sequenced with immunoSEQ multiplex PCR; TCRdb's copy has only in-frame clones and lacks some. The sample has around 19,000 clones, roughly 36% seen once; the top ten hold 2% to 2.5%. This material consisted of alloreactive CD4+ T cells from a mixed lymphocyte reaction culture, taken before transplantation. Subset in this sample: CFSE-low proliferating T cells sorted from roughly 6-day pre-transplant mixed lymphocyte reaction (GvH or HvG direction). These TCRs come from a human patient who was an organ donor for intestinal transplantation.

The chain uses TRBV5-6 and TRBJ2-1; 13 bases agree with TRBD2. J was trimmed by 4 bases and V by 6 bases; bases with no gene match: 16. The CDR3 totals 19 residues. The germline V gene has CDR1 SGHDT and CDR2 YYEEEE. This chain's CDR3 is CASTRTSGGLRQSYNEQFF. CDR3 nucleotide sequence: TGTGCCAGCACCCGGACTAGCGGGGGCCTCCGACAATCGTACAATGAGCAGTTCTTC.

The sample holds a few counts of this clone. V usage is TRBV6-1 and J usage is TRBJ1-1; no reliable D call. The germline V and J ends were trimmed by 6 bases and 8 bases, with 7 bases remaining between them. This CDR3 spans 10 amino acids. Per germline, CDR1 MNHNS and CDR2 SASEGT. DNA for the CDR3: TGTGCCAGCAGACCGAGGGAAGCTTTCTTT. Encoded protein: CASRPREAFF.

The CDR3 DNA follows: TGTGCCAGCAGCTTAACACCAGGACAGGGAATATACAATGAGCAGTTCTTC. Protein sequence: CASSLTPGQGIYNEQFF. The chain has TRBV7-3 and TRBJ2-1; 8 bases align to TRBD1. CDR3 length equals 17 residues. V gave up 0 bases and J gave up 4 bases; unmatched junction bases: 8. The germline V gene has CDR1 SGHTA and CDR2 FQGTGA.

Within the sample, this clone is medium-sized. The V and J genes are TRBV10-1 and TRBJ2-1, with TRBD1 matching 9 bases. CDR1 WNHNN and CDR2 SYGVQD come from the germline V gene (reference sequence). The CDR3 runs 11 residues. Germline trimming cut 8 bases from V and 10 bases from J; bases unmatched to any gene: 3. The CDR3 region is CASGTGPEQFF. The CDR3 region has the DNA TGCGCCAGCGGGACAGGGCCAGAGCAGTTCTTC.

The chain employs TRBV9 and TRBJ2-5, with D perhaps TRBD1 (6 bases). CDR3 length: 15 residues. In germline, CDR1 is SGDLS, CDR2 YYNGEE. V was cut by 0 bases and J by 1 base, with 10 bases left in between. In DNA, the CDR3 is TGTGCCAGCAGCGTAGGGGGGCCCTCCCAAGAGACCCAGTACTTC. It specifies CASSVGGPSQETQYF.

The chain joins TRBV5-4 to TRBJ2-7, with D unresolved. The CDR3 consists of 13 residues. The V end was cut by 4 bases, the J end by 5 bases, with 13 bases between. Germline values: CDR1 SGHNT, CDR2 YYREEE (reference sequence). CDR3 sequence: CASSQWDHDEQYF. The CDR3 coding sequence is TGTGCCAGCAGCCAATGGGATCACGACGAGCAGTACTTC.

The rearrangement links TRBV4-2 to TRBJ2-5; 12 nucleotides line up with TRBD2. The junction had 5 bases not matched to a gene; V was cut back by 4 bases and J by 2 bases. This CDR3 spans 16 amino acids. Germline V gives CDR1 LGHNA, CDR2 YNFKEQ. The CDR3, as DNA: TGTGCCAGCAGCCTGGGACTAGCGGGCCTTCAAGAGACCCAGTACTTC. This codes for CASSLGLAGLQETQYF.

The sample holds a few counts of this clone. This rearrangement joins TRBV6-6 to TRBJ2-7; D gene unclear. This CDR3 is built from 13 residues. CDR1 MNHNY and CDR2 SVGAGI come from the germline V gene (reference sequence). The ends were cut back, 1 base at V and 0 bases at J, with 4 bases in the middle. The CDR3 DNA follows: TGTGCCAGCAGTTACTACAACTCCTACGAGCAGTACTTC. Translating it yields CASSYYNSYEQYF.